The clone carrying this TCR beta chain was detected many times. Its antigen is unknown. This beta chain turned up in a library designed for alpha chains; as an off-target read, its abundance says little. The entry originates in a study of spatial heterogeneity in lung cancer. General study points: Tracking of tumor mutation counts was seen in expanded intratumoral alpha and beta TCR counts.

The germline gives CDR1 SEHNR, CDR2 FQNEAQ (reference sequence). V lost 5 bases and J 0 bases, leaving 10 bases between the germline ends. The length of the CDR3 is 14 residues. The time point: sample taken at primary tumor resection. TCRdb analysed the 5' RACE reads with MiXCR anew, one entry per CDR3 protein. The table lists 12,000 or so distinct CDR3 sequences, 5.1% of them singletons, with 20% to 25% in the top ten. This receptor was obtained from a male donor with early-stage non-small cell lung cancer. Sequencing was performed on lung tumor tissue, taken at surgery. This rearrangement joins TRBV7-9 to TRBJ1-1, with unresolved D. CDR3: CASSKETVNTEAFF. The CDR3 nucleotides read TGTGCCAGCAGCAAAGAAACAGTGAACACTGAAGCTTTCTTT.